This T cell receptor beta chain was identified in a study of technical replicates of blood from a few donors. The data were produced by immunoSEQ multiplex PCR, yet TCRdb's version contains in-frame clones alone and is incomplete. The table includes about 93,000 clones, 95% detected once. Trimming cost V 5 bases and J 5 bases, with 18 bases left between them. Germline lookup yields CDR1 PRHDT and CDR2 FYEKMQ (reference sequence). The CDR3 length is 16 residues. The chain links TRBV13 to TRBJ2-2; D not resolved. The TCR sequence derives from a human donor in good health. The sample taken for sequencing was T cells isolated from PBMCs. The CDR3: CASSPSPTLTTGELFF. Written as DNA, the CDR3 is TGTGCCAGCAGCCCCTCCCCAACCTTAACTACCGGGGAGCTGTTTTTT.